This T cell receptor (beta chain) was sequenced for a study of vaccination and CD4 T cells after COVID-19. Regarding the study as a whole: Only after vaccination were a median about 87% of convalescents' reactive clones seen.

As to this clonotype: Its antigen is still unknown.

The treatment is: roughly ten-day PBMC culture with coronavirus spike peptide pools or control peptides (ViraFEST assay). T cells were expanded with peptide pools, and expanded clonotypes were identified by TCR sequencing. With fresh IL-2 medium, half the medium was replaced on days 3 and 7. Cultured CD4+ T cell DNA was sequenced using the Oncomine TCR Beta short-read assay. From CD4+ T cells that had been cultured, genomic DNA was extracted. One entry per CDR3 protein results from TCRdb running MiXCR on the PCR reads. The data contain about 5,500 distinct CDR3 sequences, 30% of them seen just once; the ten biggest clones take up roughly 21%. Sequenced material: CD4+ T cells from blood, cultured in vitro, taken after SARS-CoV-2 vaccination. This sequence was found in a human donor who had recovered from COVID-19.

The CDR3 region has the DNA TGTGCCAGCAGTCGTGAGACAGGCTACGAGCAGTACTTC. Its protein product is CASSRETGYEQYF. V gene TRBV6-2 or TRBV6-3 combines with J gene TRBJ2-7; D might be TRBD1 (6 bases). Trimming took off 5 bases at V and 3 bases at J, with 11 bases between the two ends. The CDR3 is 13 amino acids. Germline values: CDR1 MNHEY, CDR2 SVGEGT.